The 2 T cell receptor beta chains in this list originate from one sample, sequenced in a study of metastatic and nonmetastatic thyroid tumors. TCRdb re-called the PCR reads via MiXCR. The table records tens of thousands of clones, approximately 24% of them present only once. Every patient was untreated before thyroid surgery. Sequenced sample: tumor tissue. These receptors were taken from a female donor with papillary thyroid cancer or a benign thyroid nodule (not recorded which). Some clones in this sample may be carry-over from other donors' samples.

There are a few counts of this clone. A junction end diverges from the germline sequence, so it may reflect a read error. The CDR3 coding sequence is TGTGCCAGCATAACGGCTGTTAGAGGGGGCTACGCCTTC. It yields the protein CASITAVRGGYAF. This chain connects TRBV28 to TRBJ1-2, with 7 bases matching TRBD1. The CDR3 has 13 amino acids. Germline CDR1 reads MDHEN; CDR2 reads SYDVKM.

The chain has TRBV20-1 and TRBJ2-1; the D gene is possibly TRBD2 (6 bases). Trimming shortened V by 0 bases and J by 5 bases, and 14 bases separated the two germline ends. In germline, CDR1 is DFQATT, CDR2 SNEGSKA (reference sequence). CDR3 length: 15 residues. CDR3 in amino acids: CSARDRLGLDNEQFF. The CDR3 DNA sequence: TGCAGTGCTAGAGACCGACTAGGCCTAGACAATGAGCAGTTCTTC.